The 20 T cell receptor beta chains presented below share a single source sample, sequenced in a study of blood T cell repertoires in COVID-19. Some clones are missing from TCRdb's copy, which holds only in-frame ones; the method was immunoSEQ multiplex PCR. The sample yields 100,000 to 150,000 clones, around 80% seen once. What was sequenced was peripheral blood. All receptors come from a man in his 60s with active or convalescent COVID-19.

This clone appeared a few times. This chain connects TRBV2 to TRBJ1-5, with TRBD1 matching 7 bases. Trimming at V came to 8 bases and at J to 7 bases, leaving 8 bases not matched to a gene. CDR3 length: 13 amino acids. Germline V gene data show CDR1 as SNHLY and CDR2 as FYNNEI. In nucleotides, the CDR3 is TGTGCCAGCGGTATGACAGGGAAACAGCCCCAGCATTTT. The encoded protein is CASGMTGKQPQHF. The whole variable domain, filled in from reference TRBV2 and TRBJ1-5, reads EPEVTQTPSHQVTQMGQEVILRCVPISNHLYFYWYRQILGQKVEFLVSFYNNEISEKSEIFDDQFSVERPDGSNFTLKIRSTKLEDSAMYFCASGMTGKQPQHFGDGTRLSIL.

The V call is TRBV11-3, the J call TRBJ2-5, with unresolved D. The CDR3 consists of 13 residues. Deletions cut 2 bases from V and 8 bases from J, with 12 bases between. CDR1 and CDR2 (germline): SGHNT, YENEEA. The CDR3 reads CASSLYGDGTQYF. In nucleotides, the CDR3 is TGTGCCAGCAGCTTATACGGAGATGGTACCCAGTACTTC.

CDR3 region: CASRASGVSASYEQYF. The DNA for the CDR3 is TGTGCCAGCAGAGCATCAGGGGTGTCGGCTTCCTACGAGCAGTACTTC. V usage is TRBV6-6 and J usage is TRBJ2-7; D may be TRBD1 (6 bases). The CDR3 consists of 16 residues. Per germline, CDR1 MNHNY and CDR2 SVGAGI (reference sequence). The V end was cut by 6 bases, the J end by 1 base, with 19 bases between.

This clone came up a few times. The chain has TRBV24-1 and TRBJ2-2; D remains unclear. This CDR3 comprises 15 residues. Trimming pared 4 bases from V and 2 bases from J, leaving 10 bases between. Germline V gene lookup returns CDR1 KGHDR and CDR2 SFDVKD. The CDR3 loop reads CATSELDTNTGELFF. The CDR3 coding sequence is TGTGCCACCAGTGAACTCGACACCAACACCGGGGAGCTGTTTTTT.

The gene calls are TRBV7-7 and TRBJ2-1; 11 bases fit TRBD2. Trimming cost V 5 bases and J 8 bases; bases outside gene matches: 11. Per the germline V gene, CDR1 is SSHAT and CDR2 is FNYEAQ (reference sequence). The CDR3 covers 16 residues. CDR3: CASSLGTSGLEDEQFF. DNA of the CDR3: TGTGCCAGCAGCCTCGGGACTAGCGGCCTTGAAGATGAGCAGTTCTTC. Variable domain in full (rest from reference TRBV7-7 and TRBJ2-1): GAGVSQSPRYKVTKRGQDVTLRCDPISSHATLYWYQQALGQGPEFLTYFNYEAQPDKSGLPSDRFSAERPEGSISTLTIQRTEQRDSAMYRCASSLGTSGLEDEQFFGPGTRLTVL.

In nucleotides, the CDR3 is TGTGCCAGCAGCCAAGATTTAGTTGGTGCGGAGACCCAGTACTTC. Its protein product is CASSQDLVGAETQYF. The chain combines TRBV4-2 with TRBJ2-5; D gene uncertain. This CDR3 comprises 15 residues. Trimming cost V 0 bases and J 5 bases, with 13 bases left between them. From germline, CDR1 is LGHNA and CDR2 YNFKEQ.

The gene calls are TRBV6-5 and TRBJ1-5, with D perhaps matching TRBD1 (6 bases). The germline V gene has CDR1 MNHEY and CDR2 SVGAGI. The CDR3 sequence is 13 residues long. The germline V and J ends were trimmed by 10 bases and 2 bases, with 12 bases remaining between them. The CDR3 DNA sequence: TGTGCCATCTCAGGGGAACGCAATCAGCCCCAGCATTTT. This translates into CAISGERNQPQHF.

V gene TRBV2 combines with J gene TRBJ1-5, with 11 bases fitting TRBD1. CDR1 SNHLY and CDR2 FYNNEI come from the germline V gene. CDR3 length: 15 amino acids. The J segment lost 11 bases and the V segment lost 7 bases, leaving 13 bases of the junction unmatched. The CDR3 loop is CASKSDRGRVGTQHF. CDR3 bases: TGTGCCAGCAAATCGGACAGGGGGCGAGTGGGTACCCAGCATTTT.

The chain has TRBV12-5 and TRBJ2-5, with D tentatively TRBD2 (5 bases). Trimming pared 4 bases from V and 4 bases from J, leaving 10 bases between. This CDR3 region has 13 residues. Germline CDR1 is LGHNT and CDR2 is FRNRAP. The DNA for the CDR3 is TGTGCTAGTGGTTCCAGTAGCGCAGAGACCCAGTACTTC. It is translated as CASGSSSAETQYF.

This clone occurred once. The V gene is TRBV13, the J gene TRBJ2-2; TRBD2 aligns across 15 bases. The CDR3 totals 16 residues. Germline V CDR1 and CDR2: PRHDT, FYEKMQ (reference sequence). The J segment lost 10 bases and the V segment lost 2 bases, leaving 5 bases of the junction unmatched. CDR3 in amino acids: CASSLPGLAGGEELFF. As DNA, the CDR3 is TGTGCCAGCAGCTTACCTGGACTAGCGGGAGGGGAGGAGCTGTTTTTT.

This chain uses TRBV9 with TRBJ1-3; D is ambiguous. The CDR3 is 16 amino acids. Between the trimmed V and J ends, which lost 1 base and 1 base, there was a span of 12 bases. CDR1 SGDLS and CDR2 YYNGEE come from the germline V gene. CDR3 amino acids: CASSVPPGLSGNTIYF. In DNA form, the CDR3 reads TGTGCCAGCAGCGTACCCCCGGGGTTATCTGGAAACACCATATATTTT.

The rearrangement joins TRBV24-1 to TRBJ2-2; no definite D call. Trimming took off 5 bases at V and 0 bases at J, with 6 bases between the two ends. The CDR3 has 14 residues. CDR1 and CDR2 (germline): KGHDR, SFDVKD. Here the CDR3 reads CATSAQTNTGELFF. The CDR3 DNA is TGTGCCACCAGTGCCCAAACGAACACCGGGGAGCTGTTTTTT.

DNA of the CDR3: TGCGCCAGCAGCCAAGGACTTACTGAGCAGTACTTC. Translating gives CASSQGLTEQYF. The rearrangement joins TRBV4-3 to TRBJ2-7; D unclear. Per germline, CDR1 LGHNA and CDR2 YSLEER. Deletions cut 1 base from V and 7 bases from J, with 8 bases between. This CDR3 region has 12 residues.

This chain uses TRBV29-1 with TRBJ2-5; 8 positions match TRBD2. The CDR3 extends over 14 amino acids. V dropped 5 bases and J dropped 2; count of bases not matched to a gene: 7. The V gene's germline CDR1 is SQVTM and CDR2 ANQGSEA. The CDR3 here is CSVQASGPQETQYF. CDR3 bases: TGCAGCGTTCAGGCTAGCGGGCCTCAAGAGACCCAGTACTTC.

The J gene is TRBJ2-7, the V gene TRBV5-1; 9 bases agree with TRBD1. Per germline, CDR1 SGHRS and CDR2 YFSETQ. V dropped 4 bases and J dropped 3; count of bases not matched to a gene: 17. The CDR3 loop spans 18 amino acids. CDR3 amino acids: CASSVALTLRDRDYEQYF. The CDR3, as DNA: TGCGCCAGCAGCGTAGCCCTAACCCTCCGGGACAGGGACTACGAGCAGTACTTC.

The chain uses TRBV6-2 or TRBV6-3 and TRBJ2-2; 8 positions match TRBD2. The CDR3 is 15 residues long. Germline V gene data show CDR1 as MNHEY and CDR2 as SVGEGT. V was pared by 6 bases and J by 2 bases, with 5 bases of the junction left unmatched. As DNA, the CDR3 is TGTGCCAGCAGCCCGGGACTAGGAAACACCGGGGAGCTGTTTTTT. This codes for CASSPGLGNTGELFF.

The J gene is TRBJ1-4, the V gene TRBV2; 7 bases are shared with TRBD1. The CDR3 is 14 amino acids. The V and J ends lost 3 bases and 3 bases, in that order; junction bases with no gene match: 1. Per germline, CDR1 SNHLY and CDR2 FYNNEI. CDR3 in amino acids: CASSDGTANEKLFF. DNA of the CDR3: TGTGCCAGCAGTGATGGGACAGCTAATGAAAAACTGTTTTTT. Variable domain in full (rest from reference TRBV2 and TRBJ1-4): EPEVTQTPSHQVTQMGQEVILRCVPISNHLYFYWYRQILGQKVEFLVSFYNNEISEKSEIFDDQFSVERPDGSNFTLKIRSTKLEDSAMYFCASSDGTANEKLFFGSGTQLSVL.

V is TRBV6-4 and J is TRBJ2-3; 7 bases align to TRBD1. The length of the CDR3 is 14 residues. V shed 6 bases and J 4 bases; nucleotides not matched to a gene: 7. Germline values: CDR1 MRHNA, CDR2 SNTAGT. The CDR3 protein is CASSLGTAADTQYF. In DNA, the CDR3 is TGTGCCAGCAGCCTAGGGACAGCGGCAGATACGCAGTATTTT.

This clone was counted a few times. This chain uses TRBV19 with TRBJ1-2; D is ambiguous. Trimming stripped 6 bases from V and 4 bases from J, with 3 bases between. CDR3 length: 10 residues. In germline, CDR1 is LNHDA, CDR2 SQIVND (reference sequence). The CDR3 protein is CASRSYGYTF. CDR3 coding DNA: TGTGCCAGTAGGAGCTATGGCTACACCTTC.

The chain uses TRBV7-2 and TRBJ2-7; D unresolved. Looked up from germline, CDR1 is SGHTA and CDR2 is FQGNSA. The CDR3 sequence is 11 residues long. Trimming stripped 4 bases from V and 9 bases from J, with 10 bases between. In nucleotides, the CDR3 is TGTGCCAGCAGCTCTAGTATTAGGCAGTACTTC. This codes for CASSSSIRQYF.